A selection of T cell receptor beta chains follows, all from one sample in a study of T cell changes during pregnancy in multiple sclerosis. Generated by immunoSEQ multiplex PCR, the TCRdb table keeps only in-frame clones and is missing some. The data show about 45,000 clones, with around nine tenths seen just once and about 2% held by the top ten. This sample comprised peripheral blood, obtained in the first trimester of pregnancy. The receptor set was obtained from a female donor with multiple sclerosis, enrolled in a pregnancy study. Both conserved end residues are part of each CDR3. The D gene is left open where the match is weak. Some rows have no size entry. The others give once, few or many, or a class for an expanded clone.

TGTGCCAGCAGCTTAGGGCAGGGGGCAGATACGCAGTATTTT | CASSLGQGADTQYF | TRBV7-2 | 14 | once | TRBD1 | TRBJ2-3
TGTGCCAGCAGCTTAAAAGGGGGAACGGGAAACACTGAAGCTTTCTTT | CASSLKGGTGNTEAFF | TRBV7-9 | 16 | NA | NA | TRBJ1-1
TGTGCCATCGGGACAGGGACGAACACTGAAGCTTTCTTT | CAIGTGTNTEAFF | TRBV10-3 | 13 | NA | TRBD1 | TRBJ1-1
TGCGCCAGCAGCCAAGCTCACGGACAGTCGGGATCACCCCTCCACTTT | CASSQAHGQSGSPLHF | TRBV4-1 | 16 | once | NA | TRBJ1-6
TGCGCCAGCAGCCAAGTGCACAACTCTGGGGCCAACGTCCTGACTTTC | CASSQVHNSGANVLTF | TRBV4-3 | 16 | NA | NA | TRBJ2-6
TGTGCCAGCAGCCTAGACGGGAACACTGAAGCTTTCTTT | CASSLDGNTEAFF | TRBV6-4 | 13 | NA | NA | TRBJ1-1
TGTGCCAGCAGTGAAGCAGGGGGAGACTATGGCTACACCTTC | CASSEAGGDYGYTF | TRBV6-1 | 14 | NA | NA | TRBJ1-2
TGTGCCAGCAGTGCCCTGCGGCAGTTGAACACTGAAGCTTTCTTT | CASSALRQLNTEAFF | TRBV6-4 | 15 | NA | NA | TRBJ1-1
TGTGCCAGCCTTCAGGATAGCAATCAGCCCCAGCATTTT | CASLQDSNQPQHF | TRBV2 | 13 | NA | NA | TRBJ1-5
TGTGCCAGCTCCGTCCGTGGAGGGGACGCTCCCAGCGGCTACACCTTC | CASSVRGGDAPSGYTF | TRBV18 | 16 | once | NA | TRBJ1-2
TGTGCCAGCAGCACAGGGACTAGCGGGGGGGCCCGCCCCTACAATGAGCAGTTCTTC | CASSTGTSGGARPYNEQFF | TRBV7-9 | 19 | NA | TRBD2 | TRBJ2-1
TGTGCCAGCAGCCATCGGGACAGGGAAGGCGGGGAGCTGTTTTTT | CASSHRDREGGELFF | TRBV11-3 | 15 | NA | TRBD1 | TRBJ2-2
TGCGCCAGCAGCTTGGAACGCAGGGAAAGGGAAAAACTGTTTTTT | CASSLERREREKLFF | TRBV5-1 | 15 | NA | NA | TRBJ1-4
TGTGCCAGCAGCGTAGGAGTCAATACAGATACGCAGTATTTT | CASSVGVNTDTQYF | TRBV9 | 14 | NA | NA | TRBJ2-3
TGTGCCAGCAGCTTACGAGCAACTAATGAAAAACTGTTTTTT | CASSLRATNEKLFF | TRBV7-9 | 14 | NA | NA | TRBJ1-4
TGTGCCAGCAGCGCGACAGGATTATTTGAAAAACTGTTTTTT | CASSATGLFEKLFF | TRBV9 | 14 | NA | NA | TRBJ1-4
TGTGCCTGGAGTTTACGGGGGAACACTGAAGCTTTCTTT | CAWSLRGNTEAFF | TRBV30 | 13 | NA | NA | TRBJ1-1
TGTGCCAGCAGGGACAGCGGCAATCAGCCCCAGCATTTT | CASRDSGNQPQHF | TRBV27 | 13 | NA | NA | TRBJ1-5
TGTGCCAGCAGCGTAGTAGGGAGCTCCTACGAGCAGTACTTC | CASSVVGSSYEQYF | TRBV9 | 14 | NA | NA | TRBJ2-7
TGCGCCAGCAGCTTGGCCCGGGGGAGGTGGTTCTTC | CASSLARGRWFF | TRBV5-1 | 12 | NA | NA | TRBJ2-1
TGTGCCAGCAGCTCCCTTTTGGGCAGGCTAAGAGGGGAAGCTTTCTTT | CASSSLLGRLRGEAFF | TRBV13 | 16 | NA | NA | TRBJ1-1
TGCGCCAGCAGCTTGGATCCGTCTGGGGCCAACGTCCTGACTTTC | CASSLDPSGANVLTF | TRBV5-1 | 15 | NA | NA | TRBJ2-6
TGTGCCAGCAGCTCTGGGACTAGCGGGGTCACAGATACGCAGTATTTT | CASSSGTSGVTDTQYF | TRBV9 | 16 | NA | TRBD2 | TRBJ2-3
TGTGCCAGCTCACTCGGGGAGGGGAGCACTGAAGCTTTCTTT | CASSLGEGSTEAFF | TRBV18 | 14 | NA | NA | TRBJ1-1
TGCGCCAGCAGCTACAGGTTTGGCGGCAATCAGCCCCAGCATTTT | CASSYRFGGNQPQHF | TRBV4-1 | 15 | NA | NA | TRBJ1-5
TGTGCCAGCGGTGGGACAGCCCTCCTCTACGAGCAGTACTTC | CASGGTALLYEQYF | TRBV2 | 14 | NA | TRBD1 | TRBJ2-7
TGTGCCAGCAGCTTACGAGCCCAAGAGACCCAGTACTTC | CASSLRAQETQYF | TRBV7-3 | 13 | NA | NA | TRBJ2-5
TGCAGCGTTGCCAGGGGTAGGTACAACGAGCAGTACTTC | CSVARGRYNEQYF | TRBV29-1 | 13 | NA | NA | TRBJ2-7
TGTGCCAGCAGTTACTGGAAGGGGACTGAAGCTTTCTTT | CASSYWKGTEAFF | TRBV6-5 | 13 | few | NA | TRBJ1-1
TGTGCCAGCAGCGTAGCGGGATTAGCGGGGGAAGAGACCCAGTACTTC | CASSVAGLAGEETQYF | TRBV9 | 16 | NA | TRBD2 | TRBJ2-5
TGTGCCAGCAGCAACAGGGTCCAAGGCTACACCTTC | CASSNRVQGYTF | TRBV2 | 12 | NA | NA | TRBJ1-2
TGTGCCAGCAGCACCGGGACAGGGGATGGCTACACCTTC | CASSTGTGDGYTF | TRBV5-6 | 13 | NA | TRBD1 | TRBJ1-2
TGTGCCAGCAGCTTGCCGACAGTCTATGGCTACACCTTC | CASSLPTVYGYTF | TRBV5-4 | 13 | NA | NA | TRBJ1-2
TGCGCCAGCAGCGAAATCCCAGACACCGGGGAGCTGTTTTTT | CASSEIPDTGELFF | TRBV5-1 | 14 | NA | NA | TRBJ2-2
TGTGCCAGCAGCTCCCGACTGGCGGGGGGGCAGGAAGAGACCCAGTACTTC | CASSSRLAGGQEETQYF | TRBV7-6 | 17 | NA | TRBD2 | TRBJ2-5
TGTGCCAGCAGCTTACTCCAGGGTGATACTGAAGCTTTCTTT | CASSLLQGDTEAFF | TRBV7-9 | 14 | NA | NA | TRBJ1-1
TGTGCCAGCGCATTCCGGGCTAGCGGGGGTAATGAGCAGTTCTTC | CASAFRASGGNEQFF | TRBV6-1 | 15 | once | TRBD2 | TRBJ2-1
TGTGCCAGCAGCTCCGGGACTAGTAGACATGAGCAGTTCTTC | CASSSGTSRHEQFF | TRBV7-2 | 14 | NA | TRBD2 | TRBJ2-1
TGTGCCAGCAGTCGCGACAGGGTGGGTGGCTACACCTTC | CASSRDRVGGYTF | TRBV6-6 | 13 | NA | TRBD1 | TRBJ1-2
TGTGCCAGCAGCTTGGAGGCAGGTCCTCTCTCTGGGGCCAACGTCCTGACTTTC | CASSLEAGPLSGANVLTF | TRBV5-4 | 18 | NA | NA | TRBJ2-6
TGTGCCAGCAGGCGGGACAGCTCCTACGAGCAGTACTTC | CASRRDSSYEQYF | TRBV5-4 | 13 | NA | NA | TRBJ2-7